What follows is one T cell receptor beta chain and its context. In the source study's methods: The assay estimated nucleated cells by amplifying reference gene primers. Assay used: immunoSEQ multiplex PCR; TCRdb lists only in-frame clones, some missing. V and J calls and clone size come straight from that table; D and trimming were deduced from the DNA. The sample yields around 190,000 clones, 88% seen once. The sample comes from a study of blood T cell repertoires in COVID-19. The participants were between roughly 18 and 90 years old and came from about two dozen US areas. Each participant's cohort was designated according to participant-reported clinical history. This TCR came from a woman between 18 and 29 years old who had recovered from COVID-19. The sequencing sample was made of PBMCs or T cells enriched from blood (not recorded which).

CDR3 amino acids: CASSKSMANSGNTIYF. The DNA of the CDR3 is TGTGCCAGTAGTAAGTCGATGGCCAACTCTGGAAACACCATATATTTT. This sequence joins TRBV19 and TRBJ1-3; D is unclear. V lost 4 bases and J lost 0, with 13 bases in between. Germline assignment: CDR1 LNHDA and CDR2 SQIVND (reference sequence). This CDR3 has 16 residues.